The 21 T cell receptor beta chains below come from one sample, sequenced in a study of blood T cell repertoires in COVID-19. Data came from immunoSEQ multiplex PCR; TCRdb stores just in-frame clones and leaves some out. In the table there are hundreds of thousands of clones, approximately 86% of which are singletons. Material for sequencing was PBMCs or T cells enriched from blood (not recorded which). These receptors were obtained from a woman aged 40-49 years with acute COVID-19.

This chain links TRBV4-3 with TRBJ1-5; maybe TRBD1 (5 bases). Germline V lookup: CDR1 LGHNA, CDR2 YSLEER. Trimming stripped 0 bases from V and 6 bases from J, with 12 bases between. CDR3 size: 15 residues. In DNA, the CDR3 is TGCGCCAGCAGCCAAGAATCCGGGGGAAGTCAGCCCCAGCATTTT. Translating it yields CASSQESGGSQPQHF.

The genes are TRBV6-2 or TRBV6-3 and TRBJ2-1; 12 nucleotides match TRBD2. The ends lost 2 bases at V and 0 bases at J; junction bases unmatched: 8. The CDR3 extends over 19 amino acids. Per germline, CDR1 MNHEY and CDR2 SVGEGT. Here the CDR3 reads CASSYMVLAGGRSYNEQFF. CDR3 nucleotide sequence: TGTGCCAGCAGTTACATGGTACTAGCGGGAGGCCGCTCCTACAATGAGCAGTTCTTC.

This clone was observed once. The chain employs TRBV5-6 and TRBJ1-1; D remains unclear. The germline V gene encodes CDR1 SGHDT and CDR2 YYEEEE. CDR3 length: 13 residues. Trimming removed 0 bases from V and 3 bases from J, with 6 bases in between. CDR3 sequence (DNA): TGTGCCAGCAGCTTGGTCGCAGACACTGAAGCTTTCTTT. Translated, it gives CASSLVADTEAFF.

V is TRBV6-1 and J is TRBJ2-1; 10 bases line up with TRBD2. With 1 base clipped from V and 0 bases from J, the junction kept 9 bases outside the gene matches. Germline V gene data show CDR1 as MNHNS and CDR2 as SASEGT. The CDR3 has 19 residues. CDR3 loop: CASSEGGGLAVSSYNEQFF. Here the CDR3 DNA reads TGTGCCAGCAGTGAAGGGGGCGGACTAGCGGTGAGCTCCTACAATGAGCAGTTCTTC.

The V and J genes are TRBV18 and TRBJ1-4; 7 nucleotides agree with TRBD1. CDR3 length: 13 amino acids. V gave up 6 bases and J gave up 8 bases; unmatched junction bases: 6. The germline gives CDR1 KGHSH, CDR2 LQKENI. CDR3 in DNA: TGTGCCAGCTCCGACAGGGAAGGCGAAAAACTGTTTTTT. Translated, it gives CASSDREGEKLFF.

The gene calls are TRBV21-1 and TRBJ1-5; the table calls TRBD1, which could not be checked here. TRBV21-1 is given as a pseudogene. This CDR3 is 20 amino acids long. Here the CDR3 reads CASSNEGGVPGQGPMEPQHF. CDR3 sequence (DNA): TGTGCCAGCAGCAATGAAGGGGGTGTGCCGGGACAGGGCCCTATGGAGCCCCAGCATTTT.

The V and J genes are TRBV28 and TRBJ1-2, with TRBD1 matching over 7 bases. Germline V CDR1 and CDR2: MDHEN, SYDVKM. The CDR3 runs 14 residues. V was pared by 6 bases and J by 7 bases, with 11 bases of the junction left unmatched. CDR3 sequence: CASRIEQGWGGYTF. DNA of the CDR3: TGTGCCAGCAGGATCGAACAGGGGTGGGGTGGCTACACCTTC.

The V gene is TRBV15, the J gene TRBJ2-7, with a tentative D call TRBD2 (5 bases). Trimming cost V 0 bases and J 6 bases, with 15 bases left between them. This CDR3 is built from 15 residues. Germline CDR1 reads LNHNV; CDR2 reads YYDKDF (reference sequence). The CDR3 protein is CATSRDIEKTSEQYF. The CDR3 DNA sequence: TGTGCCACCAGCAGAGATATCGAGAAAACTAGCGAGCAGTACTTC.

The chain combines TRBV6-6 with TRBJ2-3; 9 nucleotides match TRBD1. CDR1 MNHNY and CDR2 SVGAGI come from the germline V gene (reference sequence). The CDR3 consists of 15 residues. J was trimmed by 4 bases and V by 2 bases; bases with no gene match: 4. CDR3 sequence: CASSYGQGRADTQYF. The CDR3 DNA reads TGTGCCAGCAGTTACGGACAGGGGAGGGCAGATACGCAGTATTTT.

The DNA for the CDR3 is TGTGCCAGCAGCTTAGCACAGGGCCAGGCTTTCTTT. As protein: CASSLAQGQAFF. J is TRBJ1-1 and V is TRBV7-9; TRBD1 might be the D (6 bases). The CDR3 is 12 amino acids. The germline CDR1 and CDR2 sequences are SEHNR and FQNEAQ (reference sequence). The germline V and J ends were trimmed by 0 bases and 11 bases, with 10 bases remaining between them.

This chain uses TRBV7-2 with TRBJ1-2; TRBD1 might be the D (5 bases). V dropped 1 base and J dropped 4 bases, with 13 bases sitting between them. The CDR3 loop spans 15 amino acids. The germline V gene has CDR1 SGHTA and CDR2 FQGNSA. The chain's CDR3 is CASSLGSGGGYGYTF. The CDR3 region has the DNA TGTGCCAGCAGCTTAGGAAGTGGGGGGGGCTATGGCTACACCTTC.

V usage is TRBV7-8 and J usage is TRBJ1-1; D possibly corresponds to TRBD1 (6 bases). Trimming shortened V by 1 base and J by 5 bases, and 8 bases separated the two germline ends. This CDR3 spans 13 amino acids. Germline V lookup: CDR1 SGHVS, CDR2 FQNEAQ. The CDR3 DNA follows: TGTGCCAGCAGCTTAGTTAGGGGGACTGAAGCTTTCTTT. Protein: CASSLVRGTEAFF.

The chain links TRBV3-1 (or the pseudogene TRBV3-2) to TRBJ2-5, with a tentative D call TRBD1 (5 bases). Germline assignment: CDR1 LGHDT and CDR2 YNNKEL (reference sequence). CDR3 size: 14 residues. Trimming stripped 0 bases from V and 5 bases from J, with 10 bases between. The CDR3: CASSQDDRTETQYF. The CDR3 nucleotides are TGTGCCAGCAGCCAAGATGACAGAACGGAGACCCAGTACTTC.

The rearrangement links TRBV6-4 to TRBJ1-5, with D unresolved. The CDR3 loop spans 13 amino acids. Germline V gene lookup returns CDR1 MRHNA and CDR2 SNTAGT. Trimming cost V 5 bases and J 2 bases, with 7 bases left between them. In DNA, the CDR3 is TGTGCCAGCAGTCAAGAGGGCAATCAGCCCCAGCATTTT. Translation gives CASSQEGNQPQHF.

In this sample, this clone turned up many times. The chain is built from TRBV11-3 and TRBJ2-7, with 7 bases lining up with TRBD1. V shed 5 bases, J shed 3 bases, and the junction held 7 bases outside the gene matches. The CDR3 runs to 14 residues. Germline CDR1 is SGHNT and CDR2 is YENEEA. The CDR3 loop reads CASSEGGTHYEQYF. The CDR3 DNA is TGTGCCAGCAGCGAAGGGGGCACCCACTACGAGCAGTACTTC.

The rearrangement links TRBV27 to TRBJ2-1, with TRBD1 matching over 9 bases. The J segment lost 9 bases and the V segment lost 5 bases, leaving 14 bases of the junction unmatched. Germline V gives CDR1 MNHEY, CDR2 SMNVEV (reference sequence). This CDR3 has 16 amino acids. CDR3 coding DNA: TGTGCCAGCAGTAGCATAGGGACAGGGAATAGGGGTGAGCAGTTCTTC. It yields the protein CASSSIGTGNRGEQFF.

The chain combines TRBV5-4 with TRBJ2-5; TRBD2 might be the D (6 bases). V dropped 0 bases and J dropped 5 bases, with 17 bases sitting between them. This CDR3 has 16 residues. Germline CDR1 is SGHNT and CDR2 is YYREEE (reference sequence). The CDR3 region is CASSLGPDFGGETQYF. CDR3 sequence (DNA): TGTGCCAGCAGCTTGGGGCCCGACTTTGGGGGGGAGACCCAGTACTTC.

The chain links TRBV7-6 to TRBJ2-1, with 8 nucleotides matching TRBD2. The germline V gene encodes CDR1 SGHVS and CDR2 FNYEAQ. This CDR3 region has 15 residues. J gave up 2 bases and V 8 bases, and 8 bases lay outside the gene matches. The CDR3 coding sequence is TGTGCCAGCTCCGCCACTAGCGGCGCCTACAATGAGCAGTTCTTC. This gives the protein CASSATSGAYNEQFF.

The chain carries TRBV5-6 and TRBJ1-4, with 8 positions matching TRBD1. Germline CDR1 is SGHDT and CDR2 is YYEEEE. CDR3 length equals 15 residues. The V segment lost 3 bases and the J segment 0 bases; nucleotides outside the gene matches: 1. CDR3: CASSSRGPTNEKLFF. The CDR3 bases are TGTGCCAGCAGCTCCAGGGGGCCAACTAATGAAAAACTGTTTTTT.

This clone occurred once. The genes are TRBV11-2 and TRBJ2-1; 8 bases map to TRBD2. This CDR3 has 15 amino acids. V gave up 5 bases and J gave up 4 bases; unmatched junction bases: 7. The germline V gene encodes CDR1 SGHAT and CDR2 FQNNGV. This chain's CDR3 is CASSPGLGPYNEQFF. CDR3 nucleotides: TGTGCCAGCAGCCCGGGACTAGGTCCATACAATGAGCAGTTCTTC.

This clone was observed a handful of times. V and J are TRBV4-1 and TRBJ2-1; no clear D gene. The CDR3 extends over 14 amino acids. The V gene's germline CDR1 is MGHRA and CDR2 YSYEKL. Trimming took 0 bases from V and 6 from J, leaving 9 bases between them. Here the CDR3 DNA reads TGCGCCAGCAGCCAAGAAAGACTTCTCAATGAGCAGTTCTTC. This gives the protein CASSQERLLNEQFF.